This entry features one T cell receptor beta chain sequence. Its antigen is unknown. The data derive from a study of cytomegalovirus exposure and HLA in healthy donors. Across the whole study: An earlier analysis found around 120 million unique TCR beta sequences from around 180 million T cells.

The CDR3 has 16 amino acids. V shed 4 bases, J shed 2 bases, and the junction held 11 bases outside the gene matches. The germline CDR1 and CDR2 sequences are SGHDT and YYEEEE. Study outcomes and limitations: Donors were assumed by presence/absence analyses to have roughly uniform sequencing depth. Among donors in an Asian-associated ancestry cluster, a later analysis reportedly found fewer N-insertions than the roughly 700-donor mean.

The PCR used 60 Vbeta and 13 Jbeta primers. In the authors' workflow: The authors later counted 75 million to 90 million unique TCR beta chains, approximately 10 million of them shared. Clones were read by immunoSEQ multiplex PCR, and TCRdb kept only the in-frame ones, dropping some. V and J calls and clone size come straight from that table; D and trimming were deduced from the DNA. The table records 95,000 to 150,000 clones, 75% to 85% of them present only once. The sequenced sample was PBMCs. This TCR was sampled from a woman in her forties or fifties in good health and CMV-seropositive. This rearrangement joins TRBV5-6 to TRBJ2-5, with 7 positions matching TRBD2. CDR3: CASSPGGTGGQETQYF. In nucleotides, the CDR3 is TGTGCCAGCAGCCCCGGGGGGACGGGAGGACAAGAGACCCAGTACTTC. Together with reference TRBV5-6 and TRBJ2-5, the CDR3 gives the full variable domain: DAGVTQSPTHLIKTRGQQVTLRCSPKSGHDTVSWYQQALGQGPQFIFQYYEEEERQRGNFPDRFSGHQFPNYSSELNVNALLLGDSALYLCASSPGGTGGQETQYFGPGTRLLVL.